This T cell receptor (beta chain) stems from a study of neurological immune-mediated disorders. The CDR3 length is 16 residues. Germline values: CDR1 SEHNR, CDR2 FQNEAQ (reference sequence). V lost 5 bases to trimming and J lost 0 bases, with 13 bases between them. TCRdb itself ran the 5' RACE reads through MiXCR, one entry per CDR3 protein. The repertoire holds more than 35,000 distinct CDR3 sequences, under 6.5% seen once, with about 0.57% in the top ten. Healthy controls were blood bank volunteers in Maryland, USA. There were 800,000 to 1,000,000 CD4+ or CD8+ T cells used in the sorted libraries. Study-level findings and limits: TCR-beta repertoires seemed private in all groups, with no expanded CDR3 amino acid sequences shared.

This clonotype appeared many times. As yet, its antigen is unknown. This TCR was recovered from a woman between 35 and 50 years old in good health. The sequenced sample was CD4+ T cells from blood. This chain uses TRBV7-9 with TRBJ2-2, with D hard to call. The CDR3 DNA follows: TGTGCCAGCAGCGGTAGAGGTTACGCGAACACCGGGGAGCTGTTTTTT. Translation gives CASSGRGYANTGELFF.